These 14 T cell receptor beta chains originate from one sample sequenced in a study of molecular identifiers for immune sequencing clone quantification. TCRdb re-analysed the PCR reads in MiXCR, keeping a single row per CDR3 protein. The data contain 550,000 to 750,000 distinct CDR3 sequences, approximately 20% of them singletons. Sequenced sample: naive CD8+ T cells from blood, with Jurkat cell RNA spiked in. Described subset: FACS-sorted CD8+CD4-CCR7+CD45RA+ naive T cells. Receptors originate from a human donor in good health. Some libraries in this study had Jurkat cell RNA spiked in.

This clonotype was recorded at least ten times. V gene TRBV5-4 combines with J gene TRBJ2-7, with 7 bases fitting TRBD1. V trimming: 4 bases; J trimming: 3 bases; junction bases outside the gene matches: 13. Germline loops: CDR1 SGHNT, CDR2 YYREEE (reference sequence). This CDR3 has 16 residues. CDR3 residues: CASSIKQGLRGYEQYF. The CDR3 DNA sequence: TGTGCCAGCAGCATAAAACAGGGGCTCCGGGGCTACGAGCAGTACTTC.

This clonotype was seen ten or more times. V usage is TRBV10-2 and J usage is TRBJ2-5; 10 positions agree with TRBD2. The CDR3 runs to 14 residues. The V segment lost 8 bases and the J segment 3 bases; nucleotides outside the gene matches: 6. CDR1 is WSHSY and CDR2 is SAAADI in the germline V gene. CDR3 sequence (DNA): TGCGCCAGCTCGGCTAGCGGGGGTAAAGAGACCCAGTACTTC. Its protein is CASSASGGKETQYF.

This clonotype has ten or more counts. The chain has TRBV29-1 and TRBJ1-1; D is unclear. Trimming stripped 3 bases from V and 1 base from J, with 3 bases between. This CDR3 is 11 amino acids long. Germline V CDR1 and CDR2: SQVTM, ANQGSEA. This CDR3 reads CSVEKNTEAFF. The DNA of the CDR3 is TGCAGCGTTGAGAAGAACACTGAAGCTTTCTTT.

This clonotype showed up just a few times. The chain combines TRBV30 with TRBJ2-7, with 12 bases that match TRBD1. This CDR3 contains 18 residues. The V gene's germline CDR1 is GTSNPN and CDR2 SVGIG (reference sequence). The junction had 15 bases not matched to a gene; V was cut back by 5 bases and J by 1 base. CDR3 DNA sequence: TGTGCCTGGGGGGGGGACAGGGGGCCCGACCTCATTTCCTACGAGCAGTACTTC. This sequence encodes CAWGGDRGPDLISYEQYF.

This clonotype showed up just a few times. This chain joins TRBV7-9 and TRBJ1-1; 10 positions agree with TRBD1. The CDR3 has 12 residues. From germline, CDR1 is SEHNR and CDR2 FQNEAQ (reference sequence). CDR3 sequence: CAGGQGSSEAFF. The CDR3 nucleotides are TGTGCTGGGGGACAGGGGTCTTCTGAAGCTTTCTTT.

This clonotype has at least ten counts. V gene TRBV12-3 or TRBV12-4 combines with J gene TRBJ1-2, with 7 bases matching TRBD1. The trim removed 0 bases at V and 5 bases at J, leaving 3 bases unmatched. This CDR3 contains 14 residues. CDR3 protein: CASSLAGTVYGYTF. DNA for the CDR3: TGTGCCAGCAGTTTAGCGGGGACAGTTTATGGCTACACCTTC.

This clonotype was picked up a small number of times. The chain couples TRBV27 to TRBJ1-1; a possible D gene is TRBD1 (5 bases). The CDR3 covers 12 residues. Trimming cost V 6 bases and J 5 bases, with 10 bases left between them. Germline lookup yields CDR1 MNHEY and CDR2 SMNVEV (reference sequence). CDR3 DNA sequence: TGTGCCAGCAGGGGACCTTCGACTGAAGCTTTCTTT. Translation: CASRGPSTEAFF.

At least ten counts were recorded for this clonotype. The chain uses TRBV7-2 and TRBJ2-7, with 11 bases matching TRBD2. This CDR3 is 16 amino acids long. Germline CDR1 SGHTA, CDR2 FQGNSA. The junction had 7 bases not matched to a gene; V was cut back by 5 bases and J by 1 base. The CDR3 nucleotides read TGTGCCAGCAGCACCCGACTAGCGGGAAGTTCCTACGAGCAGTACTTC. Its protein is CASSTRLAGSSYEQYF. Combining the CDR3 with reference TRBV7-2 and TRBJ2-7 gives the whole variable domain GAGVSQSPSNKVTEKGKDVELRCDPISGHTALYWYRQSLGQGLEFLIYFQGNSAPDKSGLPSDRFSAERTGGSVSTLTIQRTQQEDSAVYLCASSTRLAGSSYEQYFGPGTRLTVT.

On this clonotype: At one end, the junction sequence differs from germline, possibly due to a read error. This sequence joins TRBV7-9 and TRBJ2-7; no clear D gene. CDR3 length equals 13 residues. CDR1 is SEHNR and CDR2 is FQNEAQ in the germline V gene (reference sequence). CDR3 loop: CASSLGVGYAQYF. The CDR3 nucleotides read TGTGCCAGCAGCTTAGGGGTTGGCTACGCGCAGTACTTC.

This clonotype was recorded many times. The rearrangement links TRBV6-5 to TRBJ2-7; 7 bases map to TRBD2. Germline CDR1 and CDR2: MNHEY and SVGAGI. This CDR3 region has 12 residues. The junction had 1 base not matched to a gene; V was cut back by 6 bases and J by 2 bases. CDR3 sequence reads: CASRGGPYEQYF. CDR3 in DNA: TGTGCCAGCAGGGGAGGGCCCTACGAGCAGTACTTC.

The chain employs TRBV20-1 and TRBJ2-2; D perhaps matches TRBD2 (5 bases). Germline lookup yields CDR1 DFQATT and CDR2 SNEGSKA (reference sequence). V lost 0 bases and J lost 0, with 20 bases in between. CDR3 length: 19 amino acids. The CDR3 DNA reads as TGCAGTGCTAGAGACCCCCCAACGGAAAGCGGTACGAACACCGGGGAGCTGTTTTTT. Translated, it gives CSARDPPTESGTNTGELFF.

This clonotype was detected only a few times. J is TRBJ2-7 and V is TRBV24-1; a weak D match, TRBD1 (5 bases). The germline V gene has CDR1 KGHDR and CDR2 SFDVKD. CDR3 length: 10 amino acids. The CDR3 spells CGVRAYEQYF. The CDR3 coding sequence is TGTGGGGTCAGGGCCTACGAGCAGTACTTC.

This clonotype showed up many times. The chain couples TRBV4-3 to TRBJ2-2; 7 bases match TRBD1. The CDR3 totals 16 residues. Trimming at V came to 4 bases and at J to 4 bases, leaving 9 bases not matched to a gene. Germline assignment: CDR1 LGHNA and CDR2 YSLEER. CDR3 DNA: TGCGCCAGCAGCCCGCCCCTACAGGGGAGCACCGGGGAGCTGTTTTTT. This encodes CASSPPLQGSTGELFF.

In regard to this clonotype: A clone one base away is much larger, so this may be a read error. The chain uses TRBV30 and TRBJ1-3; D gene unclear. Germline assignment: CDR1 GTSNPN and CDR2 SVGIG (reference sequence). The V gene lost 0 bases and the J gene lost 2 bases, with 2 bases spanning the gap. The CDR3 spans 12 residues. The DNA of the CDR3 is TGTGCCTGGAGTGTACCTGGAAACACCATATATTTT. Amino acids: CAWSVPGNTIYF.